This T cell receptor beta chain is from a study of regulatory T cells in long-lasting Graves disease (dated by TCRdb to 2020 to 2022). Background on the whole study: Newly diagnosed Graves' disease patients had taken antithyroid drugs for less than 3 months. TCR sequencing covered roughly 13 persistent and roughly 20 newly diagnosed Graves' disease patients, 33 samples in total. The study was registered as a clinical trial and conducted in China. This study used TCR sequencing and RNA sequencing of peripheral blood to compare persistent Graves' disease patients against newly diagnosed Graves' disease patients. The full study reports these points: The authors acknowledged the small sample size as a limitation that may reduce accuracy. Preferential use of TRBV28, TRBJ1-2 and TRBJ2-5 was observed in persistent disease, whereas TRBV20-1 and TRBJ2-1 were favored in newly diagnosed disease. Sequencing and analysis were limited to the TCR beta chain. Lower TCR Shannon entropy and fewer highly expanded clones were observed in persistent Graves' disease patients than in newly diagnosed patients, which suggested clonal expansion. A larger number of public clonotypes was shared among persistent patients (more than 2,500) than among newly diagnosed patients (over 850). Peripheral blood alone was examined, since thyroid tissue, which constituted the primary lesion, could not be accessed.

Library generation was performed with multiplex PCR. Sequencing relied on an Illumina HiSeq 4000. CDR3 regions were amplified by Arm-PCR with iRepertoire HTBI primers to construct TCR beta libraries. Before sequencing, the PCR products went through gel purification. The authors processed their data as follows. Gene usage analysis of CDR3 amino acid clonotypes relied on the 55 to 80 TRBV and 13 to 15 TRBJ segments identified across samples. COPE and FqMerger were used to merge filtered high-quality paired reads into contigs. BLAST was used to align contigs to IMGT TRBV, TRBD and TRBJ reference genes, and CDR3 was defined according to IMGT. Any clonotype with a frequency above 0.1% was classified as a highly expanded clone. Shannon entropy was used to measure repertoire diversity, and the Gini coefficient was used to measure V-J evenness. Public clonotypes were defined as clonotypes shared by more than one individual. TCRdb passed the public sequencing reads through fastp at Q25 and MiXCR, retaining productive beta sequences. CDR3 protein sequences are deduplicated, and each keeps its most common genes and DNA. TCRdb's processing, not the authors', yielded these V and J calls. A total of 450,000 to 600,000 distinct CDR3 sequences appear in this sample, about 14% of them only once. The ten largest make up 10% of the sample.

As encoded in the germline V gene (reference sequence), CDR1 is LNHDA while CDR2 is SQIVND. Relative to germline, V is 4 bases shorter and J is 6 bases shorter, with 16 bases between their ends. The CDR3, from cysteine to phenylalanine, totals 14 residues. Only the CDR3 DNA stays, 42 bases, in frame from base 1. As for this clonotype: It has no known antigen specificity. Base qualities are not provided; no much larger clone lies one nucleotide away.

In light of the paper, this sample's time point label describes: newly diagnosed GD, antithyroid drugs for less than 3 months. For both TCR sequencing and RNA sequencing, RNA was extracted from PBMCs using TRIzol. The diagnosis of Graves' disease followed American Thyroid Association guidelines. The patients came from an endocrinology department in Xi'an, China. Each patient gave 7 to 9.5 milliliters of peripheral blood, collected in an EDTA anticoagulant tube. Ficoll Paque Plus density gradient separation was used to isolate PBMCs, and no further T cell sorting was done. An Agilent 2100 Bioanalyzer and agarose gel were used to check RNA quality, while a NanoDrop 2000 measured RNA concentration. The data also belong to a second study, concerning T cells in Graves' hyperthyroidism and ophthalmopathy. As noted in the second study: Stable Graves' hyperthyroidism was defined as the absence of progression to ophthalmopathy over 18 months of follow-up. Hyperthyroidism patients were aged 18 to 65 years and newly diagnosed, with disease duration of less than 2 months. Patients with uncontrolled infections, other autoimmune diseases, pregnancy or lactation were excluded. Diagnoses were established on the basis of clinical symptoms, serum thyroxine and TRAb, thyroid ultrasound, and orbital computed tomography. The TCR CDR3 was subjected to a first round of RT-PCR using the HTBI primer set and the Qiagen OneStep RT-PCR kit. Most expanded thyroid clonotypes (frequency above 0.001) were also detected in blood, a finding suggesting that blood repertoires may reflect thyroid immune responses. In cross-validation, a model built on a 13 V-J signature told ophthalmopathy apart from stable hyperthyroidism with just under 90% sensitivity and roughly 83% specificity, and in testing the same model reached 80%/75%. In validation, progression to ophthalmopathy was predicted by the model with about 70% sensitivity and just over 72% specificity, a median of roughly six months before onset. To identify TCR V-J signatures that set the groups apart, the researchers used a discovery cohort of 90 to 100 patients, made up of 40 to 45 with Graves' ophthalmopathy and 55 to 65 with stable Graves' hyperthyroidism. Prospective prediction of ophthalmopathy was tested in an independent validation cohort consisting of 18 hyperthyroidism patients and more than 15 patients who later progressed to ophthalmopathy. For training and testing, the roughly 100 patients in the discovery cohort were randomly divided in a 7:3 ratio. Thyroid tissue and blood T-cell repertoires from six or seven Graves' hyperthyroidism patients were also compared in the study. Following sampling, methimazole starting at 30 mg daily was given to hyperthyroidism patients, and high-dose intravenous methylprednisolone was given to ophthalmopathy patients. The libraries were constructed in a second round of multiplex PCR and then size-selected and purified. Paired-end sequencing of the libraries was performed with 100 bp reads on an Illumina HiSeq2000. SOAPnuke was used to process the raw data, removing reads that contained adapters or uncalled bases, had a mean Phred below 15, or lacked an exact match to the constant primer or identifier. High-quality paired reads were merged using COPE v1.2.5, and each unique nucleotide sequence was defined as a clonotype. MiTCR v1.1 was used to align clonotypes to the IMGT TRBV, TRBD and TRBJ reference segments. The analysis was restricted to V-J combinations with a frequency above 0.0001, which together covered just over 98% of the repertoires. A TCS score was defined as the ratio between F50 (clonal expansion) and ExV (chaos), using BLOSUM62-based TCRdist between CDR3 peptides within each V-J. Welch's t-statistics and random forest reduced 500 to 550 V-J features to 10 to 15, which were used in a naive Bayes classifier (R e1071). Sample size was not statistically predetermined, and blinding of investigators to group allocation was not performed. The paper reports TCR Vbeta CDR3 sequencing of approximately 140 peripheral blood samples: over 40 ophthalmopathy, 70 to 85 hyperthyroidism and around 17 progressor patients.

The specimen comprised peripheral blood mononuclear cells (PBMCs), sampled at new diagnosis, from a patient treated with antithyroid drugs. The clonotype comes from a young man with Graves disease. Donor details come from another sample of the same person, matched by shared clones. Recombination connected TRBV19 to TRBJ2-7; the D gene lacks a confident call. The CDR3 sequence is CASSSFPGRGEQYF. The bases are TGTGCCAGTAGTAGTTTCCCAGGAAGAGGCGAGCAGTACTTC.